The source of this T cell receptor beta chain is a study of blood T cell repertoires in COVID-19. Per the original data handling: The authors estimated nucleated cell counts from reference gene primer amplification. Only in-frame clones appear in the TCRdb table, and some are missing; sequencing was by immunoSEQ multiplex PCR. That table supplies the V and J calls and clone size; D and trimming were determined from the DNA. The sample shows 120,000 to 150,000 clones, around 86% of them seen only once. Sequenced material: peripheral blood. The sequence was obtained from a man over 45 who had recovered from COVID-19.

The DNA for the CDR3 is TGTGCCAGCAGCTTTTCTAGCGGGGTTTCCTACGAGCAGTACTTC. This sequence encodes CASSFSSGVSYEQYF. The chain recombines TRBV7-2 with TRBJ2-7; 9 positions agree with TRBD2. CDR3 length: 15 residues. V gave up 3 bases and J gave up 1 base; unmatched junction bases: 4. CDR1 is SGHTA and CDR2 is FQGNSA in the germline V gene.